The T cell receptor (beta chain) under discussion was sequenced for a study of CD8+ T cells in alopecia areata. The table lists this clone with a count of one. Antigen: not known. Following RNA extraction, reverse transcription yielded cDNA that acted as the sequencing template. Assay: immunoSEQ multiplex PCR; the TCRdb copy retains only in-frame clones and omits some. The sample includes around 210,000 clones, around 50% of them seen just once. Study observations and caveats: There were also resident alphabeta T cells of normal skin sequenced in scalp samples. Lesional scalp, especially alopecia totalis/universalis, showed higher clonality than normal scalp. Among patients, TCR sharing was less clear than in mice, a difference possibly due in part to HLA diversity in the patient population.

The CDR3 contains 14 residues. The J segment lost 6 bases and the V segment lost 9 bases, leaving 9 bases of the junction unmatched. Germline V lookup: CDR1 MNHEY, CDR2 SVGAGI. Sequenced sample: CD8+ T cells sorted from blood. The gene calls are TRBV6-5 and TRBJ2-3; 10 bases match TRBD2. The receptor was derived from a human donor in good health. The CDR3 sequence is CARSQRGGGDTQYF. The CDR3 nucleotides are TGTGCCAGGAGCCAGCGGGGGGGCGGTGATACGCAGTATTTT.